This TCR beta chain was identified in a study of human T cells and chemical hapten exposure. This sample's time point: healthy volunteer bleed at 2 weeks. Unseparated into fractions, whole blood served as the source from which total RNA was extracted. The CDR3 covers 13 residues. Germline V gene sequence: CDR1 GTSNPN, CDR2 SVGIG (reference sequence). The V end was cut by 0 bases, the J end by 7 bases, with 10 bases between. Using its own MiXCR run on the RACE reads, TCRdb lists one record per CDR3 protein. The data hold under 95,000 distinct CDR3 sequences, with around 9% observed a single time. This rearrangement joins TRBV30 to TRBJ1-5; D may be TRBD1 (5 bases). Specimen: whole blood. This clonotype originated in a female donor in good health. Some clones in this sample may be carry-over from other donors' samples. The CDR3 loop is CAWSVWGYQPQHF. CDR3 nucleotides: TGTGCCTGGAGTGTGTGGGGGTACCAGCCCCAGCATTTT.